Below are 7 T cell receptor beta chains sequenced from a single sample in a study of cytomegalovirus exposure and HLA in healthy donors. 13 Jbeta primers and 60 Vbeta primers were used for the PCR. The method was immunoSEQ multiplex PCR; TCRdb's version includes in-frame clones alone and lacks a portion of them. This table has about 100,000 clones, around four fifths appearing once. Sequenced input: PBMCs. The origin of the receptors is a man aged 40-49 years in good health and CMV-seropositive.

The CDR3, as DNA: TGCGCCAGCAGAGAACTCTATCTAACGGTCCGTGGAGGAGAGCAGTACTTC. Its translation: CASRELYLTVRGGEQYF. This chain uses TRBV10-2 with TRBJ2-7; the D gene is possibly TRBD2 (5 bases). Germline V gene lookup returns CDR1 WSHSY and CDR2 SAAADI. Trimming took 6 bases from V and 7 from J, leaving 28 bases between them. The CDR3 runs to 17 residues.

The chain uses TRBV4-1 and TRBJ2-5, with 7 bases fitting TRBD2. V was clipped by 0 bases and J by 7 bases; unmatched bases: 11. The CDR3 contains 16 residues. Germline CDR1 reads MGHRA; CDR2 reads YSYEKL. CDR3 coding DNA: TGCGCCAGCAGCCAAGATGTCCCAGCGGGACGAGGGACCCAGTACTTC. This translates into CASSQDVPAGRGTQYF.

The chain links TRBV5-1 to TRBJ2-5; D is possibly TRBD1 (6 bases). Germline CDR1 reads SGHRS; CDR2 reads YFSETQ. The CDR3 is 14 residues long. V lost 4 bases, J lost 2 bases, and 12 bases lay in between. The CDR3 nucleotides are TGCGCCAGCAGCCCTTCTGGACAGCAAGAGACCCAGTACTTC. Translation: CASSPSGQQETQYF. The full variable domain, rest sourced from reference TRBV5-1 and TRBJ2-5, is KAGVTQTPRYLIKTRGQQVTLSCSPISGHRSVSWYQQTPGQGLQFLFEYFSETQRNKGNFPGRFSGRQFSNSRSEMNVSTLELGDSALYLCASSPSGQQETQYFGPGTRLLVL.

V is TRBV10-2 and J is TRBJ2-1; D may be TRBD2 (7 bases). Trimming took 3 bases from V and 2 from J, leaving 14 bases between them. The length of the CDR3 is 16 residues. Germline loops: CDR1 WSHSY, CDR2 SAAADI. The CDR3 loop reads CASSDWRGTTYNEQFF. Here the CDR3 DNA reads TGCGCCAGCAGTGATTGGCGGGGGACAACCTACAATGAGCAGTTCTTC.

The CDR3 sequence is CASSVQGTSEETQYF. The CDR3 DNA reads TGTGCCAGCAGCGTTCAAGGGACTAGCGAAGAGACCCAGTACTTC. This chain connects TRBV9 to TRBJ2-5; TRBD2 aligns across 10 bases. CDR1 SGDLS and CDR2 YYNGEE come from the germline V gene. There are 15 residues in the CDR3. With 2 bases clipped from V and 3 bases from J, the junction kept 4 bases outside the gene matches.

V gene TRBV5-1 combines with J gene TRBJ2-3; D is possibly TRBD2 (6 bases). Germline values: CDR1 SGHRS, CDR2 YFSETQ. This CDR3 is built from 14 residues. V was clipped by 3 bases and J by 2 bases, with 10 bases between them. DNA of the CDR3: TGCGCCAGCAGCTCCGGGACTCCCACAGATACGCAGTATTTT. Translating it yields CASSSGTPTDTQYF.

The gene calls are TRBV9 and TRBJ2-7, with TRBD2 matching over 7 bases. With V trimmed by 0 bases and J by 0 bases, 3 bases remained unmatched. The V gene's germline CDR1 is SGDLS and CDR2 YYNGEE. The CDR3 contains 15 residues. The CDR3 DNA reads TGTGCCAGCAGCGTAGGGGCTAGCGGCTCCTACGAGCAGTACTTC. This encodes CASSVGASGSYEQYF.